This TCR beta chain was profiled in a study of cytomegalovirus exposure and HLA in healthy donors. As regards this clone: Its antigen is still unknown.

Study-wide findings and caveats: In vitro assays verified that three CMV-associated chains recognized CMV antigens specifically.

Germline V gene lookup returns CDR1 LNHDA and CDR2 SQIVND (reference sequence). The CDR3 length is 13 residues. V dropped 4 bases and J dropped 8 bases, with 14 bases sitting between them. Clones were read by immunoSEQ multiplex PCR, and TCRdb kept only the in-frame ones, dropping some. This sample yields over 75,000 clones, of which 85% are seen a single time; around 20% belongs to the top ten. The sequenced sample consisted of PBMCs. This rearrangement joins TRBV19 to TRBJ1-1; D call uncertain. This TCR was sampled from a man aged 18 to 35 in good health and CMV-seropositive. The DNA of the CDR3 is TGTGCCAGTAGTACGTTGAGTGGGCGAGAAGCTTTCTTT. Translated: CASSTLSGREAFF.